Shown below are 7 T cell receptor beta chains from a single sample sequenced in a study of OX40 agonist ivuxolimab in advanced cancers. TCRdb's table, derived via immunoSEQ multiplex PCR, lists solely in-frame clones and lacks some. The table lists 75,000 to 80,000 clones, 87% of them singletons, with about 0.52% in the top ten. Sequences were derived from CD4+ or CD8+ T cells sorted from blood, sampled in a trial of the OX40 agonist ivuxolimab. Source of these receptors: an adult with an advanced solid tumor such as melanoma, head and neck, liver or kidney cancer.

The V gene is TRBV19, the J gene TRBJ2-7, with D possibly being TRBD1 (6 bases). Germline CDR1 LNHDA, CDR2 SQIVND (reference sequence). The CDR3 sequence is 15 residues long. V lost 3 bases and J 4 bases, leaving 16 bases between the germline ends. CDR3 bases: TGTGCCAGTAGTATGGGGGCTAGCAGACAATACGAGCAGTACTTC. Its protein product is CASSMGASRQYEQYF.

The V and J genes are TRBV19 and TRBJ2-7, with D perhaps matching TRBD1 or TRBD2 (5 bases each). Per germline, CDR1 LNHDA and CDR2 SQIVND (reference sequence). Between the trimmed V and J ends, which lost 5 bases and 7 bases, there was a span of 15 bases. This CDR3 has 13 amino acids. CDR3 sequence reads: CASSLLGPGEQYF. For the CDR3, the DNA is TGTGCCAGTAGTCTCTTGGGACCAGGGGAGCAGTACTTC.

The rearrangement uses TRBV29-1 and TRBJ2-1; 11 nucleotides agree with TRBD2. Germline CDR1 reads SQVTM; CDR2 reads ANQGSEA. V lost 7 bases, J lost 7 bases, and 9 bases stayed unmatched. The CDR3 extends over 14 amino acids. This CDR3 is CSALTSGRGNEQFF. In DNA form, the CDR3 reads TGCAGCGCTTTAACTAGCGGGAGAGGGAATGAGCAGTTCTTC.

DNA of the CDR3: TGTGCCTGGAGTGTCGGTAGCCCGGTTGGCTACACCTTC. The encoded protein is CAWSVGSPVGYTF. This chain uses TRBV30 with TRBJ1-2; D unresolved. V was cut by 0 bases and J by 7 bases, with 12 bases left in between. CDR3 length equals 13 residues. CDR1 is GTSNPN and CDR2 is SVGIG in the germline V gene (reference sequence).

The chain employs TRBV2 and TRBJ1-1; D uncertain. The V end was cut by 3 bases, the J end by 4 bases, with 9 bases between. This CDR3 spans 13 amino acids. Germline V gives CDR1 SNHLY, CDR2 FYNNEI. The CDR3: CASSDQAGTEAFF. DNA of the CDR3: TGTGCCAGCAGTGACCAAGCGGGCACTGAAGCTTTCTTT. The full variable domain, rest sourced from reference TRBV2 and TRBJ1-1, is EPEVTQTPSHQVTQMGQEVILRCVPISNHLYFYWYRQILGQKVEFLVSFYNNEISEKSEIFDDQFSVERPDGSNFTLKIRSTKLEDSAMYFCASSDQAGTEAFFGQGTRLTVV.

This chain connects TRBV19 to TRBJ1-5; 7 positions match TRBD1. Germline CDR1 is LNHDA and CDR2 is SQIVND (reference sequence). This CDR3 has 14 amino acids. The ends lost 6 bases at V and 3 bases at J; junction bases unmatched: 5. CDR3 sequence: CASSSRGFNQPQHF. The CDR3 coding sequence is TGTGCCAGTAGCAGCAGGGGGTTCAATCAGCCCCAGCATTTT.

The V call is TRBV18, the J call TRBJ2-4, with D maybe TRBD1 (7 bases). This CDR3 has 18 amino acids. V was cut by 1 base and J by 6 bases, with 22 bases left in between. The germline V gene encodes CDR1 KGHSH and CDR2 LQKENI. CDR3 nucleotide sequence: TGTGCCAGCTCACCACTGGGGGGCACAGGGGACGGTGGAAACATTCAGTACTTC. Amino acid sequence: CASSPLGGTGDGGNIQYF.